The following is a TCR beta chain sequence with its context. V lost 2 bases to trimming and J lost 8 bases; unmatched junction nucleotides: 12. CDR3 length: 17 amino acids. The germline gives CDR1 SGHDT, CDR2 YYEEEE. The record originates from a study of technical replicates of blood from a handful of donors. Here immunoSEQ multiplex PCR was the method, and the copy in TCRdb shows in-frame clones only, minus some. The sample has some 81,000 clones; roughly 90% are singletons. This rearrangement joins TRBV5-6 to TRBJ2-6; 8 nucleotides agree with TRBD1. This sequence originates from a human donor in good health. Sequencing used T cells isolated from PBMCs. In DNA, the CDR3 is TGTGCCAGCAGCTTAACCCAGACAGGGGTAGGAACCAACGTCCTGACTTTC. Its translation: CASSLTQTGVGTNVLTF.